Each of the 22 T cell receptor beta chains below was sequenced from the same sample in a study of early T cells in non-severe SARS-CoV-2 infection. TCRdb re-derived calls from the 5' RACE reads in MiXCR, one entry per CDR3 protein. The sample lists 45,000 to 60,000 distinct CDR3 sequences, around 9% occurring once. Sequencing was performed on whole blood. The receptors originated from an adult who was a healthcare worker with PCR-confirmed SARS-CoV-2 infection or an uninfected control (not recorded which).

V is TRBV6-6 and J is TRBJ2-3; D may correspond to TRBD1 or TRBD2 (5 bases each). Germline V CDR1 and CDR2: MNHNY, SVGAGI (reference sequence). The CDR3 runs to 12 residues. Trimming shortened V by 6 bases and J by 9 bases, and 13 bases separated the two germline ends. CDR3 coding DNA: TGTGCCAGCAGATATTTGGGGGACACGCAGTATTTT. Its translation: CASRYLGDTQYF.

This clonotype was counted ten times or more. The chain joins TRBV3-1 to TRBJ1-1; 8 positions agree with TRBD1. With 3 bases clipped from V and 11 bases from J, the junction kept 11 bases outside the gene matches. The CDR3 totals 14 residues. The germline V gene has CDR1 LGHDT and CDR2 YNNKEL (reference sequence). CDR3 bases: TGTGCCAGCAGCCACGCGGACAGGGCCGGCGAGGCTTTCTTT. Its translation: CASSHADRAGEAFF.

The chain combines TRBV30 with TRBJ2-2; D remains unclear. Per germline, CDR1 GTSNPN and CDR2 SVGIG (reference sequence). The CDR3 runs to 13 residues. Trimming took off 4 bases at V and 6 bases at J, with 12 bases between the two ends. The CDR3 reads CAWTPDSSGELFF. The CDR3 coding sequence is TGTGCCTGGACCCCCGACTCGTCCGGGGAGCTGTTTTTT.

This clonotype was recorded a few times. V gene TRBV12-3 or TRBV12-4 combines with J gene TRBJ1-2; TRBD1 matches at 12 bases. Germline trimming cut 6 bases from V and 4 bases from J; bases unmatched to any gene: 6. This CDR3 contains 15 residues. The CDR3 sequence is CASSSGTGGVYGYTF. CDR3 coding DNA: TGTGCCAGCAGCTCGGGGACAGGGGGCGTCTATGGCTACACCTTC.

This clonotype has more than one count but fewer than ten. The V call is TRBV10-3, the J call TRBJ2-1; D may match TRBD1 or TRBD2 (5 bases each). The germline gives CDR1 ENHRY, CDR2 SYGVKD. Trimming left V 8 bases short and J 8 bases short, with 13 bases between. This CDR3 region has 12 residues. The CDR3 nucleotides read TGTGCCATCGGGGACGGCACGGATGAGCAGTTCTTC. This codes for CAIGDGTDEQFF.

The V and J genes are TRBV6-5 and TRBJ2-6; D is ambiguous. The germline V and J ends were trimmed by 6 bases and 1 base, with 10 bases remaining between them. CDR3 size: 15 residues. Germline V gene lookup returns CDR1 MNHEY and CDR2 SVGAGI. This CDR3 is CASSPHSSGANVLTF. DNA for the CDR3: TGTGCCAGCAGCCCTCATTCGTCTGGGGCCAACGTCCTGACTTTC.

The gene calls are TRBV24-1 and TRBJ2-1; 7 bases align to TRBD2. Germline CDR1 reads KGHDR; CDR2 reads SFDVKD. Trimming removed 5 bases from V and 6 bases from J; junction bases left unmatched: 0. This CDR3 has 12 residues. CDR3 sequence: CATSGEGNEQFF. CDR3 DNA: TGTGCCACCAGTGGGGAGGGCAATGAGCAGTTCTTC.

The genes are TRBV11-2 and TRBJ2-7, with D possibly being TRBD1 (5 bases). CDR1 is SGHAT and CDR2 is FQNNGV in the germline V gene. V lost 1 base, J lost 0 bases, and 10 bases lay in between. The CDR3 has 15 amino acids. Here the CDR3 DNA reads TGTGCCAGCAGCTTAGTTCAGGGTAGCTCCTACGAGCAGTACTTC. Its protein is CASSLVQGSSYEQYF.

The rearrangement links TRBV6-1 to TRBJ2-5; the match to TRBD1 covers 7 bases. The CDR3 is 12 residues long. From germline, CDR1 is MNHNS and CDR2 SASEGT. The CDR3 reads CATTGDFETQYF. The CDR3 nucleotides read TGTGCGACCACAGGGGATTTTGAGACCCAGTACTTC.

This clonotype was seen ten or more times. The chain is built from TRBV21-1 and TRBJ2-7; no check of the table's D call, TRBD1, against the DNA was made. TRBV21-1 is classified as a pseudogene. This CDR3 region has 12 residues. The DNA for the CDR3 is TGTGCCAGCAGCCGCCGACAGCACGAGCAGTACTTC. Its protein product is CASSRRQHEQYF.

Ten or more counts support this clonotype. V is TRBV7-6 and J is TRBJ2-7; 8 positions agree with TRBD2. Germline-derived CDR1 and CDR2 are SGHVS and FNYEAQ. The CDR3 contains 15 residues. With 5 bases clipped from V and 5 bases from J, the junction kept 11 bases outside the gene matches. CDR3 protein: CASSPGLDDSHEQYF. DNA for the CDR3: TGTGCCAGCAGCCCGGGACTAGATGATTCCCACGAGCAGTACTTC.

This clonotype was seen a handful of times. The chain carries TRBV7-9 and TRBJ2-7; 9 bases are shared with TRBD1. Germline-derived CDR1 and CDR2 are SEHNR and FQNEAQ (reference sequence). Unmatched junction bases numbered 8, after V lost 5 bases and J lost 6 bases. The CDR3 has 14 amino acids. The CDR3 protein is CASSPWTGVGEQYF. CDR3 DNA sequence: TGTGCCAGCAGCCCATGGACAGGGGTGGGCGAGCAGTACTTC.

This clonotype was detected a few times. Its ends do not fully match the called genes, so a read error is possible. The chain recombines TRBV20-1 with TRBJ1-1; weak D call: TRBD1 (6 bases). The germline gives CDR1 DFQATT, CDR2 SNEGSKA (reference sequence). The CDR3 is 12 residues long. The CDR3 DNA sequence: TGCAGTGCTAGTACGGGGGCCGACCGGACCACTTTT. The encoded protein is CSASTGADRTTF.

This clonotype was picked up many times. V is TRBV10-3 and J is TRBJ2-3; D perhaps matches TRBD2 (5 bases). V lost 3 bases to trimming and J lost 3 bases, with 19 bases between them. The CDR3 loop spans 17 amino acids. Germline loops: CDR1 ENHRY, CDR2 SYGVKD. DNA of the CDR3: TGTGCCATCAGTGATATTGTTCTTGGCGGGCGGACAGATACGCAGTATTTT. Residues: CAISDIVLGGRTDTQYF.

The chain combines TRBV10-3 with TRBJ1-1; TRBD1 matches at 7 bases. CDR1 and CDR2 (germline): ENHRY, SYGVKD. V shed 4 bases, J shed 8 bases, and the junction held 4 bases outside the gene matches. The CDR3 loop spans 12 amino acids. The CDR3 loop reads CAISGDSAEAFF. CDR3 DNA: TGTGCCATCAGTGGGGACAGCGCCGAAGCTTTCTTT.

This clonotype appeared a few times. V usage is TRBV5-1 and J usage is TRBJ2-3; D call uncertain. Between the trimmed V and J ends, which lost 0 bases and 3 bases, there was a span of 11 bases. The CDR3 loop spans 15 amino acids. Per germline, CDR1 SGHRS and CDR2 YFSETQ. The CDR3 bases are TGCGCCAGCAGCTTGGGAGTCCGCGGAACAGATACGCAGTATTTT. It translates to CASSLGVRGTDTQYF.

V is TRBV15 and J is TRBJ2-7; D assignment may be TRBD1 or TRBD2 (5 bases each). This CDR3 is 15 amino acids long. V lost 0 bases to trimming and J lost 7 bases, with 16 bases between them. Germline-derived CDR1 and CDR2 are LNHNV and YYDKDF (reference sequence). The CDR3 nucleotides are TGTGCCACCAGCAGAGATCGACTGGGGACGGGGGAGCAGTACTTC. This translates into CATSRDRLGTGEQYF.

The rearrangement joins TRBV2 to TRBJ2-3; 7 nucleotides match TRBD2. With 7 bases clipped from V and 6 bases from J, the junction kept 19 bases outside the gene matches. CDR3 length: 17 amino acids. Germline CDR1 and CDR2: SNHLY and FYNNEI. CDR3 DNA: TGTGCCAGCACCGAAGGAACTAGCGAGGGGCCATGGGATACGCAGTATTTT. It codes for CASTEGTSEGPWDTQYF.

This clonotype was seen ten or more times. The chain combines TRBV12-3 or TRBV12-4 with TRBJ1-1, with no clear D. This CDR3 is 12 amino acids long. V gave up 3 bases and J gave up 6 bases, with 8 bases separating them. CDR3 DNA sequence: TGTGCCAGCAGTTTTAGACCTGCTGAAGCTTTCTTT. Amino acid sequence: CASSFRPAEAFF.

This clonotype was counted many times. J is TRBJ2-1 and V is TRBV5-1; D possibly corresponds to TRBD1 (5 bases). Germline V lookup: CDR1 SGHRS, CDR2 YFSETQ. The V end lost 0 bases, the J end lost 1 base, and 8 bases lay between the germline ends. There are 15 residues in the CDR3. The CDR3 bases are TGCGCCAGCAGCTTGGGGACACCGTCCTACAATGAGCAGTTCTTC. Protein sequence: CASSLGTPSYNEQFF.

This clonotype was picked up a small number of times. The rearrangement uses TRBV18 and TRBJ1-1, with D possibly matching TRBD1 (6 bases). The germline gives CDR1 KGHSH, CDR2 LQKENI. The CDR3 runs to 10 residues. V was trimmed by 8 bases and J by 11 bases, leaving 12 bases between them. The CDR3 sequence is CASEGVRAFF. The CDR3 DNA follows: TGTGCCAGCGAGGGGGTAAGGGCTTTCTTT.

This clonotype was recorded many times. The J gene is TRBJ2-7, the V gene TRBV20-1; D perhaps matches TRBD2 (5 bases). The V end lost 3 bases, the J end lost 5 bases, and 8 bases lay between the germline ends. The germline V gene encodes CDR1 DFQATT and CDR2 SNEGSKA (reference sequence). The CDR3 loop spans 11 amino acids. CDR3 nucleotide sequence: TGCAGTGCTAGGAGGGCAGACGAGCAGTACTTC. As protein: CSARRADEQYF.